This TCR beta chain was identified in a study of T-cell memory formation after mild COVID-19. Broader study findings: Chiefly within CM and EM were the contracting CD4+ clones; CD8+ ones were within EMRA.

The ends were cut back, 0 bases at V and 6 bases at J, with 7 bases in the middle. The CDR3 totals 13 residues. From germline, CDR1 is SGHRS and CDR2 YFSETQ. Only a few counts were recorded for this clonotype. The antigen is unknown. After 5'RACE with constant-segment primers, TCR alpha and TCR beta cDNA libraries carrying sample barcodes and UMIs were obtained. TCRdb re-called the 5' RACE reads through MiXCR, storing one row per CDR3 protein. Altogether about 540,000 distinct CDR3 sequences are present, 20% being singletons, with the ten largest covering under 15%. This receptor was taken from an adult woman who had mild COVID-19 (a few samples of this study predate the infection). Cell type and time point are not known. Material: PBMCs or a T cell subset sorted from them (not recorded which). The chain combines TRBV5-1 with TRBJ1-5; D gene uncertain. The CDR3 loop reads CASSLEGPQPQHF. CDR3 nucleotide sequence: TGCGCCAGCAGCTTGGAAGGGCCTCAGCCCCAGCATTTT.